Sequencing of this T cell receptor (beta chain) was carried out in a study of siplizumab effects on memory and regulatory T cells. About this clone itself: The antigen remains undetermined. Other DNA sequences in this specimen translate into the identical CDR3.

The assay covered 95,000 to 100,000 TCR templates per sample. The protocol was immunoSEQ multiplex PCR, while the TCRdb copy is restricted to in-frame clones and leaves out a portion. Of fewer than 60,000 clones listed, over 90% are singletons. Trimming removed 5 bases at V and 0 bases at J, with 14 bases between. The V gene's germline CDR1 is SEHNR and CDR2 FQNEAQ (reference sequence). The CDR3 has 15 amino acids. Study outcomes and limitations: Siplizumab significantly lowered the alloreactive sequences that could be traced to unstimulated CD4+ memory cells. No more than a minor fraction of alloreactive clones could be traced back to unstimulated subsets. The apparent diversity of naive T cells exceeded that of memory cells, and naive T cells seemed to make a major contribution to the alloresponse.

The sample comprised CD8+ T cells sorted from blood. The J gene is TRBJ2-7, the V gene TRBV7-9; possibly TRBD1 for D (6 bases). The TCR was taken from a human donor in good health. In DNA form, the CDR3 reads TGTGCCAGCAGCCCAAGACAGGCATACTCCTACGAGCAGTACTTC. It specifies CASSPRQAYSYEQYF. Supplemented by reference TRBV7-9 and TRBJ2-7, the full variable domain reads DTGVSQNPRHKITKRGQNVTFRCDPISEHNRLYWYRQTLGQGPEFLTYFQNEAQLEKSRLLSDRFSAERPKGSFSTLEIQRTEQGDSAMYLCASSPRQAYSYEQYFGPGTRLTVT.